This T cell receptor beta chain was sequenced during a study of beta chain features in type 1 diabetes. V shed 0 bases and J 0 bases; nucleotides not matched to a gene: 4. Germline values: CDR1 SGHTA, CDR2 FQGNSA. CDR3 length: 16 residues. Every bit of the isolated RNA underwent reverse transcription, so sequencing read expressed TCRB transcripts. Sequencing was performed with immunoSEQ multiplex PCR; in TCRdb, only in-frame clones are kept and a portion is missing. The table records approximately 150,000 clones, about a tenth of them present only once. This clone was counted many times. The sequenced sample was central memory CD4+ T cells from blood. The gene calls are TRBV7-2 and TRBJ1-2, with 7 bases lining up with TRBD1. The sequence came from a woman between 35 and 50 years old in good health. The CDR3 sequence is CASSLAGTEANYGYTF. CDR3 nucleotide sequence: TGTGCCAGCAGCTTAGCCGGGACAGAGGCTAACTATGGCTACACCTTC.